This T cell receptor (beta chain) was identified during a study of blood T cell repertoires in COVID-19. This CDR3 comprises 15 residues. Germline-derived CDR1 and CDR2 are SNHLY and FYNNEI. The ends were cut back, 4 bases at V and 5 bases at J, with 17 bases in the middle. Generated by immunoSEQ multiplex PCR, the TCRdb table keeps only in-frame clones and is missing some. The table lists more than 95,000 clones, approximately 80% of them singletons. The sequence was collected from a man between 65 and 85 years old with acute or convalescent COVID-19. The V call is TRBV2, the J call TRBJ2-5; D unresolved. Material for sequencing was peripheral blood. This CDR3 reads CASSVMSTPEETQYF. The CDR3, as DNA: TGTGCCAGCAGTGTCATGTCGACCCCGGAGGAGACCCAGTACTTC.